Reported below is one T cell receptor beta chain. Its target is unknown. The PCR contained 60 Vbeta and 13 Jbeta primers. Assay used: immunoSEQ multiplex PCR; TCRdb lists only in-frame clones, some missing. The sample totals around 210,000 clones. The sample originates from a study of cytomegalovirus exposure and HLA in healthy donors. Whole-study results and caveats: In vitro testing confirmed three CMV-associated chains as specific for CMV antigens. Reportedly, diagnosis of cytomegalovirus status by the classifier showed high specificity and sensitivity.

The source is a girl aged 2 to 9 in good health and CMV-seropositive. The specimen sequenced was PBMCs.

CDR3 sequence: CASSWPNTEAFF. The CDR3 nucleotides read TGTGCCAGCAGCTGGCCCAACACTGAAGCTTTCTTT. V gene TRBV7-9 combines with J gene TRBJ1-1; D is unresolved. Germline V gene sequence: CDR1 SEHNR, CDR2 FQNEAQ (reference sequence). CDR3 length: 12 amino acids. Trimming stripped 4 bases from V and 2 bases from J, with 5 bases between. The full variable domain, completed using reference TRBV7-9 and TRBJ1-1, is DTGVSQNPRHKITKRGQNVTFRCDPISEHNRLYWYRQTLGQGPEFLTYFQNEAQLEKSRLLSDRFSAERPKGSFSTLEIQRTEQGDSAMYLCASSWPNTEAFFGQGTRLTVV.